What follows is one T cell receptor beta chain and its context. This clonotype was picked up many times. This receptor's antigen is unknown. The input lacks base qualities; no much larger clone sits a single base away. The sample originates from a study of regulatory T cells in long-lasting Graves disease (dated by TCRdb to the early 2020s). For context, the study as a whole: Persistent Graves' disease was defined as antithyroid drug treatment for over 5 years with persistently positive TSH receptor autoantibodies. Peripheral blood TCR sequencing and RNA sequencing compared persistent Graves' disease patients with newly diagnosed Graves' disease patients. The study took place in China and was registered as a clinical trial. A total of about 35 samples underwent TCR sequencing, from about 13 patients with persistent Graves' disease and approximately 20 patients with newly diagnosed Graves' disease. On average, persistent Graves' disease patients in the clinical cohort had been on antithyroid drugs for eight to twelve years. Here is what the overall study found, with its caveats: Only peripheral blood was studied, because thyroid tissue, the primary lesion, was inaccessible. TRBV28, TRBJ1-2 and TRBJ2-5 were preferentially used in persistent disease, while TRBV20-1 and TRBJ2-1 were favored in newly diagnosed disease. Persistent Graves' disease patients showed lower TCR Shannon entropy and fewer highly expanded clones than newly diagnosed patients, suggesting clonal expansion. Patients with persistent disease shared more public clonotypes (approximately 2,500) than newly diagnosed patients did (approximately 1,000). Sequencing and analysis were limited to the TCR beta chain. The authors noted that the small sample size was a limitation that may lower accuracy.

Taken with the paper, the label for time point translates to: persistent/refractory GD, antithyroid drugs over 5 years with positive TRAb. RNA was extracted from PBMCs in TRIzol for both TCR sequencing and RNA sequencing. The diagnosis of Graves' disease was made according to American Thyroid Association guidelines. Recruitment of patients was carried out at an endocrinology department in Xi'an, China. From each patient, 8 to 10 milliliters of peripheral blood was collected into an EDTA anticoagulant tube. Ficoll Paque Plus density gradient separation was used to isolate PBMCs, and no further T cell sorting was performed. An Agilent 2100 Bioanalyzer and agarose gel were used to check RNA quality, and a NanoDrop 2000 was used to measure RNA concentration. The library was produced with multiplex PCR. TCRdb lists the instrument as Illumina HiSeq 4000. To build TCR beta libraries, CDR3 regions were amplified by Arm-PCR using iRepertoire HTBI primers. PCR products were gel purified before sequencing. The original pipeline was this. A total of 62 TRBV and about 13 TRBJ segments were identified across samples and were used for gene usage analysis of CDR3 amino acid clonotypes. COPE and FqMerger were used to merge filtered high-quality paired reads into contigs. BLAST was used to align contigs to IMGT TRBV, TRBD and TRBJ reference genes, with CDR3 defined following IMGT. Clonotypes above 0.1% frequency were classified as highly expanded clones. Shannon entropy served as the measure of repertoire diversity, while the Gini coefficient captured V-J evenness. Clonotypes shared by more than one individual were considered public. The public reads were run again by TCRdb, first through fastp at Q25 and then through MiXCR, and only productive beta chains were kept. Each CDR3 protein appears once, grouped with its most common genes and DNA. The V and J calls come from TCRdb's annotation, not from the publication. The sample table records 400,000 to 600,000 distinct CDR3 sequences; 20% to 25% of these occur just once. The top ten clonotypes cover over 6% of the sample.

The CDR1 and CDR2 encoded by the germline V gene (reference sequence) are MNHEY and SMNVEV. The CDR3 sequence holds 15 residues, the cysteine and phenylalanine included. Only the CDR3 part of the read is kept: 45 bases, read in frame from the first base. The junction shows trimming of 8 bases on V and 3 bases on J, and the gene matches do not reach 11 bases of it. The sequencing used peripheral blood mononuclear cells (PBMCs), collected when the disease was refractory, from a patient treated with antithyroid drugs. This clonotype was obtained from a female donor with Graves disease. The chain couples TRBV27 to TRBJ2-5, and TRBD2 aligns with 8 junction nucleotides. The CDR3 in this case is CASSKLAERKETQYF. In nucleotide form, the sequence is TGTGCCAGCTCGAAACTAGCGGAGCGAAAAGAGACCCAGTACTTC.